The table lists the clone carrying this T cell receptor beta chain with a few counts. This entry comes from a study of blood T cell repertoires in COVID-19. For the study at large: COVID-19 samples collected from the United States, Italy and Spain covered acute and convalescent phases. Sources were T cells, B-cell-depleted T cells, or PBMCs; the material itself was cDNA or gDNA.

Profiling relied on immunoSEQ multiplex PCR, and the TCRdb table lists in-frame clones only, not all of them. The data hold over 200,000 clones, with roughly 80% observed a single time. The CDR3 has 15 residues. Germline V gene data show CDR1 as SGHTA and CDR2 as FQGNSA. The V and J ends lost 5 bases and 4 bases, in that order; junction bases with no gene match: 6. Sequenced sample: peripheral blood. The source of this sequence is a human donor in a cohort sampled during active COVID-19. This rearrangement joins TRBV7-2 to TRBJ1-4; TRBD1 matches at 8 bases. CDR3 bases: TGTGCCAGCAGCCAACCGGGACAGGATAATGAAAAACTGTTTTTT. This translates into CASSQPGQDNEKLFF. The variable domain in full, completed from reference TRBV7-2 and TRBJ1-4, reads GAGVSQSPSNKVTEKGKDVELRCDPISGHTALYWYRQSLGQGLEFLIYFQGNSAPDKSGLPSDRFSAERTGGSVSTLTIQRTQQEDSAVYLCASSQPGQDNEKLFFGSGTQLSVL.